The clone carrying this T cell receptor beta chain was seen many times. This record belongs to a study of T cells in Graves' hyperthyroidism and ophthalmopathy. RNA transcripts gave rise to amplified TCR beta CDR3 regions. First-round RT-PCR with HTBI primers amplified the TCR CDR3 region. Via MiXCR, TCRdb re-called the multiplex PCR reads, giving one row per CDR3 protein. The table has about 160,000 distinct CDR3 sequences, 9.4% seen once. The CDR3 totals 15 residues. The V and J ends lost 3 bases and 6 bases respectively, with 17 bases between them. The sample taken for sequencing was blood. This TCR came from a woman aged 18-35 years with Graves' hyperthyroidism that later progressed to Graves' ophthalmopathy. The chain is built from TRBV12-3 or TRBV12-4 and TRBJ1-2; the D gene is possibly TRBD1 (6 bases). The CDR3 region is CASSFDLVRGHGYTF. DNA for the CDR3: TGTGCCAGCAGTTTTGACTTGGTCAGGGGCCATGGCTACACCTTC.